The T cell receptor (beta chain) under discussion was sequenced for a study of beta chain features in type 1 diabetes. Findings and limits, study-wide: Within each of all four CD4+ subsets, Type 1 diabetes patients had TCRB CDR3s that were moderately but significantly shorter.

This clone has only a few counts. Its antigen is not identified. Trimming stripped 1 base from V and 5 bases from J, with 10 bases between. The CDR3 contains 13 residues. The germline CDR1 and CDR2 sequences are SGHDT and YYEEEE. cDNA synthesis used the whole RNA isolate, giving expressed TCRB sequences. Sequencing was performed with immunoSEQ multiplex PCR; in TCRdb, only in-frame clones are kept and a portion is missing. The sample holds around 250,000 clones, 13% to 15% seen once. This TCR came from a man between 25 and 39 years old with type 1 diabetes. What was sequenced was naive CD4+ T cells from blood. The V and J genes are TRBV5-6 and TRBJ2-7; possible D gene TRBD2, 6 bases. The CDR3 loop reads CASSLTSLDEQYF. The CDR3 DNA follows: TGTGCCAGCAGCTTGACTAGCCTCGACGAGCAGTACTTC.